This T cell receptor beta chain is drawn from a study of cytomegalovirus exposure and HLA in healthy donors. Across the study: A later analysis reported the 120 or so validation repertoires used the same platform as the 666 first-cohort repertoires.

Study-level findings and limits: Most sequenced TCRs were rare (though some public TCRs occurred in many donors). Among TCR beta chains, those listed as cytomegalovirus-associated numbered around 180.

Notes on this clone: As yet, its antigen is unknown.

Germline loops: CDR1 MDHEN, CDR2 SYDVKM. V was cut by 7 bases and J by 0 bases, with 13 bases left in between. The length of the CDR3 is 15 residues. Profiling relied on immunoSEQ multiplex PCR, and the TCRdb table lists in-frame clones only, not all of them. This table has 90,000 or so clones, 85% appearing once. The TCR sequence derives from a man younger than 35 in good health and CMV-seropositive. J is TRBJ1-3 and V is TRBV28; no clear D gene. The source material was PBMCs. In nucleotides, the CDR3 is TGTGCCAGCACTTTCGACTACCGCTCTGGAAACACCATATATTTT. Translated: CASTFDYRSGNTIYF.